Described below is a single T cell receptor beta chain sequence and its context. Its cognate antigen has yet to be identified. No per-base quality is available; no much larger clone lies one base away. TCRbeta CDR3 regions were amplified from genomic DNA by means of the immunoSEQ Assay, a bias-controlled multiplex PCR. Concerning the study's data processing: The number of nucleated cells in each sample was estimated by amplification of reference gene primers within the assay. Sequence reads were collapsed and filtered to measure the absolute abundance of every unique TCRbeta CDR3 rearrangement. Productive Simpson clonality was computed per sample as the square root of Simpson's diversity index over productive rearrangements. Not all clones reach the TCRdb copy of this immuneACCESS table, which keeps in-frame sequences only. Checked studies attribute under half of the gap to unresolved V genes and leave the rest unexplained. That table supplies the V and J calls and clone size; D and trimming were determined from the DNA. The sample table contains roughly 150,000 clones; only one count was recorded for 79% of them. The ten biggest clones cover approximately 7.6% of the sample.

The germline V gene sets CDR1 to SGHTA and CDR2 to FQGTGA. Trimming at the junction amounts to 5 bases on V and 1 base on J, and the germline ends lie 8 bases apart. The CDR3 holds 13 amino acids from the cysteine to the phenylalanine. Solely the CDR3 DNA is kept, with 39 bases framed from the first base. In Seattle, one collaborating source enrolled patients while the infection was active and tracked those patients longitudinally over the course of disease. The collaborating institutions used their own protocols to collect whole blood in K2EDTA tubes. For TCRbeta analysis, collaborators shipped samples as frozen whole blood, isolated PBMCs, or DNA extracted from either of those sample types. The record originates from a study of blood T cell repertoires in COVID-19 (dated by TCRdb to the early 2020s). At the level of the whole study: Samples from collaborators originated in the United States, Italy and Spain and spanned both the acute and convalescent phases of COVID-19. HLA class I and class II types, where available, came from metadata supplied by the sample provider rather than from assay-based typing. The repertoires were released in a freely available public database meant as a resource for research on the immune response to SARS-CoV-2. Nearly every sample came with metadata listing a de-identified subject ID, COVID-19 status, age in years and sex. Subjects who had been exposed to COVID-19, were actively infected with it, or had recovered from it provided the deeply sampled blood TCRbeta repertoires that made up the dataset. The samples were drawn from two sources: the first 160 participants of the ongoing ImmuneRACE study, and 1,000 to 1,500 subjects contributed by 6 global collaborators. The prospective study material was composed of cDNA or gDNA derived from T cells, B-cell-depleted T cells, or PBMCs. Results and caveats for the whole study, not just this receptor: Clinical and demographic metadata were provided uncurated, with the amount varying by source and participant.

Here the chain combines TRBV7-3 and TRBJ1-1, and TRBD1 may be the D gene, going by 6 matching bases. The sample taken for sequencing was peripheral blood. This receptor was identified in an older woman with COVID-19, enrolled during active disease. The CDR3 amino acid sequence is: CASSPGQNTEAFF. DNA sequence: TGTGCCAGCAGCCCGGGACAGAACACTGAAGCTTTCTTT.